In this sample, the clone carrying this T cell receptor (beta chain) turned up many times. The CDR3 extends over 14 amino acids. The V end lost 1 base, the J end lost 0 bases, and 5 bases lay between the germline ends. TCRdb fed the 5' RACE reads into MiXCR, producing one record per CDR3 protein. Counted here are about 630,000 distinct CDR3 sequences, over 9% occurring once; the ten biggest clones make up around 14%. This sample was included in a study of T cells after yellow fever vaccination. The V call is TRBV12-3 or TRBV12-4, the J call TRBJ2-3, with D hard to call. This receptor was identified in a man between 25 and 39 years old who received the YFV17D yellow fever vaccine. The specimen was PBMCs, collected on the day of the yellow fever booster vaccination. The CDR3 DNA is TGTGCCAGCAGTTTAGACTTCAGCACAGATACGCAGTATTTT. It specifies CASSLDFSTDTQYF.